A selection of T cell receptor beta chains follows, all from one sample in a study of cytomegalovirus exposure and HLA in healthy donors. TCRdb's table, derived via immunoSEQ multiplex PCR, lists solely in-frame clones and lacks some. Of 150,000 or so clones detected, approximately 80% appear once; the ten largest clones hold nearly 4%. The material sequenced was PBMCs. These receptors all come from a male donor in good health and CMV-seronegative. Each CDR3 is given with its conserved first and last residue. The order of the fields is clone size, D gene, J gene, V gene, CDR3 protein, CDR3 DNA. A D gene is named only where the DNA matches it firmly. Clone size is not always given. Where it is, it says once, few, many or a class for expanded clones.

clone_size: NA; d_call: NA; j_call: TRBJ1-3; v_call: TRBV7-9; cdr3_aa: CASSYTGLSGNTIYF; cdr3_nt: TGTGCCAGCAGCTATACAGGCCTCTCTGGAAACACCATATATTTT
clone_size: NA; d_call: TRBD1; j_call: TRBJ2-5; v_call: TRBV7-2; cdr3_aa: CASSRQGAKGTQYF; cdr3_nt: TGTGCCAGCAGCCGACAGGGGGCGAAAGGGACCCAGTACTTC
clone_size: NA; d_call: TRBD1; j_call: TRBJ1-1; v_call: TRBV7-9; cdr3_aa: CASSSWDSMNTEAFF; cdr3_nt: TGTGCCAGCAGCTCTTGGGACAGCATGAACACTGAAGCTTTCTTT
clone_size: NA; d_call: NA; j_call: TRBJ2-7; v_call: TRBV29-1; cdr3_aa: CSVGVRGYEQYF; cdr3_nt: TGCAGCGTTGGCGTCAGGGGATACGAGCAGTACTTC
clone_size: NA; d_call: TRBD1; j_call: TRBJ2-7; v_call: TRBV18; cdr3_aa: CASSYTGTAYEQYF; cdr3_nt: TGTGCCAGCTCTTATACCGGGACAGCCTACGAGCAGTACTTC
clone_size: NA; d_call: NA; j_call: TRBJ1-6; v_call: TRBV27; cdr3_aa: CASSFRYNSPLHF; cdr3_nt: TGTGCCAGCAGTTTCCGGTATAATTCACCCCTCCACTTT
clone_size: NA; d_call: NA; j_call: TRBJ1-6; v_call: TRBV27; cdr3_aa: CASGYRAVGSPLHF; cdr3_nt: TGTGCCAGCGGCTACAGGGCCGTGGGTTCACCCCTCCACTTT
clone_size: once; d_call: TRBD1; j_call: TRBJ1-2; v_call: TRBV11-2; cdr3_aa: CASNRFLAGTAYYGYTF; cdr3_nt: TGTGCCAGCAATCGGTTCCTCGCCGGGACAGCTTACTATGGCTACACCTTC
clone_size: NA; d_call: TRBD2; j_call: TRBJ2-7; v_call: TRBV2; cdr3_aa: CASRPGTSYHEQYF; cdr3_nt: TGTGCCAGCAGACCCGGGACTAGCTACCACGAGCAGTACTTC
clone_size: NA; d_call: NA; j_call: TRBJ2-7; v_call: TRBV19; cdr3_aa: CASSTSGVYEQYF; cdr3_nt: TGTGCCAGTAGTACCTCGGGGGTATACGAGCAGTACTTC
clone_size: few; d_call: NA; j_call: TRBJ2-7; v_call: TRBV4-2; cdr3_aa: CASSPNVFSTALPEQYF; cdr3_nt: TGTGCCAGCAGCCCCAACGTTTTTTCGACAGCCCTCCCCGAGCAGTACTTC
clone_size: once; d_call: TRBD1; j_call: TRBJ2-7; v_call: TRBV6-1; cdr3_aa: CASSPNPGQGYEQYF; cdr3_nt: TGTGCCAGCAGTCCCAATCCGGGACAGGGCTACGAGCAGTACTTC
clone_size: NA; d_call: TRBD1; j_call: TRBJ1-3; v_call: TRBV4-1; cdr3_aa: CASSQQQGAYGGNTIYF; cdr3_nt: TGCGCCAGCAGCCAACAACAGGGGGCTTACGGTGGAAACACCATATATTTT
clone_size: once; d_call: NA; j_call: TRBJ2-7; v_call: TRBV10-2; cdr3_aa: CASSESMSSYEQYF; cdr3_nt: TGCGCCAGCAGTGAGTCAATGAGCTCCTACGAGCAGTACTTC
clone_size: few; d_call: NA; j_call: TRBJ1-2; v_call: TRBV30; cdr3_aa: CAWSVLRGWYGYTF; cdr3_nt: TGTGCCTGGAGTGTACTACGGGGTTGGTATGGCTACACCTTC
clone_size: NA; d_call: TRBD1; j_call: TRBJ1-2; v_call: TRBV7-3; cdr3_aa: CASSKDKGAYGYTF; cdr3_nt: TGTGCCAGCAGCAAAGACAAGGGGGCCTATGGCTACACCTTC
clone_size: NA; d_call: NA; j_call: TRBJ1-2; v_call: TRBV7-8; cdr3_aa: CASSLATGSGYTF; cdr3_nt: TGTGCCAGCAGCTTAGCAACAGGCTCCGGCTACACCTTC
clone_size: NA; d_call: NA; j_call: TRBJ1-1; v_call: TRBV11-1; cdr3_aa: CASSEWGQSREAFF; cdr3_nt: TGTGCCAGCAGCGAGTGGGGGCAAAGTAGAGAGGCTTTCTTT
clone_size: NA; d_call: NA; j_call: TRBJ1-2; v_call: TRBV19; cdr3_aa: CASSIEAGAGGYTF; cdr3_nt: TGTGCCAGTAGTATAGAGGCAGGGGCTGGCGGCTACACCTTC
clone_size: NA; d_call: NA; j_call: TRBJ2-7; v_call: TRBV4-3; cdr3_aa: CASSQDLRGGGRYEQYF; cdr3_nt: TGCGCCAGCAGCCAAGATCTCAGGGGCGGGGGACGCTACGAGCAGTACTTC
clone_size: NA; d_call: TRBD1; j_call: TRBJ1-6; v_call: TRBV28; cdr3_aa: CASSMTGGYNSPLHF; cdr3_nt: TGTGCCAGCAGCATGACAGGGGGCTATAATTCACCCCTCCACTTT
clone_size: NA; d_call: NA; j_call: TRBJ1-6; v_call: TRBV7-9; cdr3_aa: CASSLGRNSPLHF; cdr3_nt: TGTGCCAGCAGCTTGGGCAGAAATTCACCCCTCCACTTT
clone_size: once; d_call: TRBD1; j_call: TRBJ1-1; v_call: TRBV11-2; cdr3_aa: CASSLDSGQGVKTEAFF; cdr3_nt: TGTGCCAGCAGCTTAGATTCCGGACAGGGGGTGAAAACTGAAGCTTTCTTT
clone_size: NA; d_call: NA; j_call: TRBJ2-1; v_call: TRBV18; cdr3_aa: CASSPSGSYNEQFF; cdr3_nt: TGTGCCAGCTCACCTAGCGGATCCTACAATGAGCAGTTCTTC
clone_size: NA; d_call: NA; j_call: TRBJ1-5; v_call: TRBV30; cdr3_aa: CAWSLNQPQHF; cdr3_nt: TGTGCCTGGAGTCTCAATCAGCCCCAGCATTTT
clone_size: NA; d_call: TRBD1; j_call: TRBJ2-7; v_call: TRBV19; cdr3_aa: CASSILPGQGSYEQYF; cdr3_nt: TGTGCCAGTAGTATCCTACCGGGACAGGGCTCCTACGAGCAGTACTTC
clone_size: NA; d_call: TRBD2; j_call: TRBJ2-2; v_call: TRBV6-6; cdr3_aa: CASSAGTTTGELFF; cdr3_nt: TGTGCCAGCAGTGCCGGGACTACAACCGGGGAGCTGTTTTTT
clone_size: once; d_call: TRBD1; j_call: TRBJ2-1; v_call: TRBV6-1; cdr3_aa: CASSEAGTGGNEQFF; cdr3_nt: TGTGCCAGCAGCGAGGCCGGGACAGGGGGGAATGAGCAGTTCTTC